Below, one TCR beta chain is given with its context. The data originate from a study of blood T cell repertoires in COVID-19. Germline V lookup: CDR1 LGHDT, CDR2 YNNKEL (reference sequence). This CDR3 contains 15 residues. With 4 bases removed from V and 1 base from J, the gap between germline ends came to 13 bases. Produced via immunoSEQ multiplex PCR; TCRdb's table is partial and in-frame only. The sample shows roughly 290,000 clones, about 80% of them seen only once. The sequenced material came from peripheral blood. The sequence was collected from a person between 70 and 80 years old with COVID-19, enrolled during active disease. The chain carries TRBV3-1 (or the pseudogene TRBV3-2) and TRBJ1-1; D is possibly TRBD1 (5 bases). DNA for the CDR3: TGTGCCAGCAGCCTCCGGACACTTCCGAACACTGAAGCTTTCTTT. Translating it yields CASSLRTLPNTEAFF.